This TCR beta chain was profiled in a study of regulatory T cells in long-lasting Graves disease. V gave up 5 bases and J gave up 4 bases, with 5 bases separating them. The CDR3 is made up of 12 amino acids. Germline loops: CDR1 KGHDR, CDR2 SFDVKD. Stated time point: newly diagnosed GD, antithyroid drugs for less than 3 months. PBMC RNA was the source of the TCR library. Combining iRepertoire HTBI primers with Arm-PCR of CDR3 regions, the authors built TCR beta libraries. Each CDR3 protein is one row after TCRdb ran MiXCR on the multiplex PCR reads. The repertoire holds roughly 360,000 distinct CDR3 sequences, with 10% to 15% as singletons. This clonotype has at least ten counts. A further study also used this sample, focusing on T cells in Graves' hyperthyroidism and ophthalmopathy.

Sequences were derived from peripheral blood mononuclear cells (PBMCs), sampled at new diagnosis, from a patient treated with antithyroid drugs. The clonotype comes from a woman between 18 and 30 years old with Graves disease. The rearrangement uses TRBV24-1 and TRBJ2-1; D not certain. The CDR3 coding sequence is TGTGCCACCAGTGTGAATTACAATGAGCAGTTCTTC. Translation: CATSVNYNEQFF.